These 22 T cell receptor beta chains were all obtained from the same sample, sequenced in a study of naive and memory T cell subsets. Study-level points and caveats: Naive repertoires, especially CD8, held a few larger clonotypes, possibly memory cells re-expressing CD45RA.

The antigens these receptors bind are not known. Two oligonucleotides, mixed equimolar, formed the beta constant-region primer covering TRBC1 and TRBC2. Four rounds of PCR amplified the ligated cDNA using nested alpha and beta constant-region primers plus SP2. Via MiXCR, TCRdb re-called the UMI-ligation and nested PCR reads, giving one row per CDR3 protein. The sample yields approximately 90,000 distinct CDR3 sequences, 11% seen once. The source material was naive CD4+ T cells from blood. All receptors derive from a human donor in good health.

The chain recombines TRBV29-1 with TRBJ2-3; the match to TRBD2 covers 7 bases. Germline values: CDR1 SQVTM, CDR2 ANQGSEA. There are 13 residues in the CDR3. Here the CDR3 reads CRGGGVSTDTQYF. The CDR3 nucleotides are TGCAGAGGTGGGGGGGTTAGCACAGATACGCAGTATTTT.

A few counts support this clonotype. The chain links TRBV4-3 to TRBJ1-3; possible D gene TRBD1, 6 bases. This CDR3 is 16 amino acids long. V lost 1 base and J 0 bases, leaving 10 bases between the germline ends. Germline values: CDR1 LGHNA, CDR2 YSLEER. CDR3 sequence (DNA): TGCGCCAGCAGCCAAGCACAGGGCGTCTCTGGAAACACCATATATTTT. Amino acid sequence: CASSQAQGVSGNTIYF.

This clonotype was found a few times. The chain couples TRBV4-3 to TRBJ2-2; 7 bases map to TRBD2. CDR3 length: 20 amino acids. The V gene's germline CDR1 is LGHNA and CDR2 YSLEER. The V gene end was trimmed by 0 bases and the J gene end by 4 bases; junction bases not matched to a gene: 17. The CDR3 sequence: CASSQDPAGKIVDSTGELFF. Here the CDR3 DNA reads TGCGCCAGCAGCCAAGATCCAGCGGGAAAAATAGTAGACAGCACCGGGGAGCTGTTTTTT.

V gene TRBV5-1 combines with J gene TRBJ2-1; TRBD1 aligns across 10 bases. The CDR3 totals 16 residues. V lost 1 base and J lost 3; bases outside the gene matches: 4. Germline CDR1 is SGHRS and CDR2 is YFSETQ. In DNA form, the CDR3 reads TGCGCCAGCAGCTTGCAGACAGGGGGCCTCTACAATGAGCAGTTCTTC. This sequence encodes CASSLQTGGLYNEQFF.

This clonotype was observed a handful of times. The chain employs TRBV28 and TRBJ2-7; D is unresolved. Trimming pared 6 bases from V and 3 bases from J, leaving 12 bases between. Germline V gene data show CDR1 as MDHEN and CDR2 as SYDVKM. The CDR3 sequence is 13 residues long. The CDR3 is CASSSSPLYEQYF. As DNA, the CDR3 is TGTGCCAGCAGCTCCAGTCCACTCTACGAGCAGTACTTC.

This clonotype has only a few counts. V is TRBV29-1 and J is TRBJ1-5, with D possibly being TRBD1 (5 bases). Deletions cut 6 bases from V and 1 base from J, with 7 bases between. This CDR3 spans 12 amino acids. Germline CDR1 reads SQVTM; CDR2 reads ANQGSEA. The CDR3 spells CSVRESNQPQHF. The CDR3 DNA is TGCAGCGTCAGGGAAAGCAATCAGCCCCAGCATTTT. Based on the CDR3 plus reference TRBV29-1 and TRBJ1-5, the full variable domain is SAVISQKPSRDICQRGTSLTIQCQVDSQVTMMFWYRQQPGQSLTLIATANQGSEATYESGFVIDKFPISRPNLTFSTLTVSNMSPEDSSIYLCSVRESNQPQHFGDGTRLSIL.

This clonotype was picked up a small number of times. The chain combines TRBV5-1 with TRBJ2-3; TRBD1 matches at 8 bases. Trimming at V came to 3 bases and at J to 2 bases, leaving 5 bases not matched to a gene. The CDR3 spans 15 residues. CDR1 is SGHRS and CDR2 is YFSETQ in the germline V gene. The CDR3 reads CASSSDRALTDTQYF. The CDR3 DNA reads TGCGCCAGCAGCTCGGACAGGGCCCTCACAGATACGCAGTATTTT. Filled out from reference TRBV5-1 and TRBJ2-3, the complete variable domain reads KAGVTQTPRYLIKTRGQQVTLSCSPISGHRSVSWYQQTPGQGLQFLFEYFSETQRNKGNFPGRFSGRQFSNSRSEMNVSTLELGDSALYLCASSSDRALTDTQYFGPGTRLTVL.

V is TRBV30 and J is TRBJ2-2, with 7 bases that match TRBD2. The junction had 6 bases not matched to a gene; V was cut back by 4 bases and J by 1 base. CDR1 is GTSNPN, CDR2 SVGIG, per germline (reference sequence). This CDR3 is built from 15 residues. CDR3 amino acids: CAWTSGTVNTGELFF. CDR3 bases: TGTGCCTGGACCAGCGGGACGGTGAACACCGGGGAGCTGTTTTTT. The full variable domain, completed using reference TRBV30 and TRBJ2-2, is SQTIHQWPATLVQPVGSPLSLECTVEGTSNPNLYWYRQAAGRGLQLLFYSVGIGQISSEVPQNLSASRPQDRQFILSSKKLLLSDSGFYLCAWTSGTVNTGELFFGEGSRLTVL.

This clonotype has a count of ten or more. V is TRBV28 and J is TRBJ2-7; perhaps TRBD2 as D (6 bases). CDR1 is MDHEN, CDR2 SYDVKM, per germline. The CDR3 spans 14 residues. Deletions cut 6 bases from V and 5 bases from J, with 17 bases between. The CDR3 region has the DNA TGTGCCAGCAGCACCCCTCGGGGGATCCACGAGCAGTACTTC. Translated, it gives CASSTPRGIHEQYF.

This clonotype has a handful of counts. The chain couples TRBV7-6 to TRBJ2-7; D not certain. Trimming removed 3 bases from V and 0 bases from J, with 6 bases in between. This CDR3 has 13 amino acids. CDR1 is SGHVS, CDR2 FNYEAQ, per germline. This CDR3 is CASSLSVSYEQYF. CDR3 nucleotides: TGTGCCAGCAGCTTGTCTGTCTCCTACGAGCAGTACTTC.

This clonotype was detected only a few times. This sequence joins TRBV7-9 and TRBJ2-3, with D unresolved. Trimming cost V 4 bases and J 2 bases, with 7 bases left between them. The germline V gene has CDR1 SEHNR and CDR2 FQNEAQ (reference sequence). This CDR3 spans 13 amino acids. CDR3 protein: CASSSTYTDTQYF. The CDR3 DNA reads TGTGCCAGCAGCTCAACTTACACAGATACGCAGTATTTT. The whole variable domain, filled in from reference TRBV7-9 and TRBJ2-3, reads DTGVSQNPRHKITKRGQNVTFRCDPISEHNRLYWYRQTLGQGPEFLTYFQNEAQLEKSRLLSDRFSAERPKGSFSTLEIQRTEQGDSAMYLCASSSTYTDTQYFGPGTRLTVL.

The V gene is TRBV6-5, the J gene TRBJ1-2; D gene ambiguous. Germline assignment: CDR1 MNHEY and CDR2 SVGAGI. V lost 0 bases and J lost 2, with 13 bases in between. The CDR3 loop spans 16 amino acids. The CDR3, as DNA: TGTGCCAGCAGTTACTCGTGGAGGGATGTGAACTATGGCTACACCTTC. Its protein product is CASSYSWRDVNYGYTF.

This clonotype was found a few times. The chain carries TRBV5-1 and TRBJ1-1, with TRBD1 matching over 8 bases. V shed 4 bases, J shed 1 base, and the junction held 12 bases outside the gene matches. This CDR3 spans 17 amino acids. Germline V CDR1 and CDR2: SGHRS, YFSETQ. The CDR3 region is CASSPDRTGIWNTEAFF. DNA for the CDR3: TGCGCCAGCAGCCCCGATCGGACAGGGATCTGGAACACTGAAGCTTTCTTT.

V and J are TRBV7-7 and TRBJ2-7; D not resolved. This CDR3 region has 11 residues. Germline V gene lookup returns CDR1 SSHAT and CDR2 FNYEAQ (reference sequence). Trimming left V 5 bases short and J 2 bases short, with 4 bases between. The CDR3 DNA reads TGTGCCAGCAGCGGACCCTACGAGCAGTACTTC. Protein sequence: CASSGPYEQYF.

The rearrangement uses TRBV7-9 and TRBJ1-1; 8 bases align to TRBD1. Germline V gives CDR1 SEHNR, CDR2 FQNEAQ (reference sequence). This CDR3 comprises 17 residues. V lost 5 bases, J lost 7 bases, and 18 bases stayed unmatched. The CDR3 region is CASSQQPLGQGLVEAFF. For the CDR3, the DNA is TGTGCCAGCAGCCAACAACCATTAGGACAGGGCTTGGTTGAAGCTTTCTTT.

This clonotype was picked up many times. This chain links TRBV20-1 with TRBJ2-7; a possible D gene is TRBD1 (6 bases). Trimming took 1 base from V and 7 from J, leaving 14 bases between them. Per germline, CDR1 DFQATT and CDR2 SNEGSKA (reference sequence). CDR3 size: 13 residues. In DNA, the CDR3 is TGCAGTGCTAGAGGTACAGGGATAGGGGAGCAGTACTTC. Amino acid sequence: CSARGTGIGEQYF.

This clonotype was seen a few times. The J gene is TRBJ2-7, the V gene TRBV6-5; D gene ambiguous. The V gene lost 0 bases and the J gene lost 2 bases, with 11 bases spanning the gap. This CDR3 comprises 15 residues. Germline CDR1 and CDR2: MNHEY and SVGAGI. Here the CDR3 DNA reads TGTGCCAGCAGTTACTCGAGCCAACCCACCTACGAGCAGTACTTC. Residues: CASSYSSQPTYEQYF.

This clonotype occurred a few times. The chain joins TRBV24-1 to TRBJ1-2, with TRBD1 identical over 7 bases. Germline V gene sequence: CDR1 KGHDR, CDR2 SFDVKD. The V gene end was trimmed by 7 bases and the J gene end by 2 bases; junction bases not matched to a gene: 6. The CDR3 is 14 amino acids. For the CDR3, the DNA is TGTGCCACCAGACCTACAGGGGTAAACTATGGCTACACCTTC. It specifies CATRPTGVNYGYTF.

This clonotype was seen only a few times. This chain connects TRBV15 to TRBJ2-7; D ambiguous. The V end was cut by 4 bases, the J end by 4 bases, with 5 bases between. This CDR3 has 11 residues. Germline V lookup: CDR1 LNHNV, CDR2 YYDKDF (reference sequence). The CDR3 sequence is CATSTRYEQYF. CDR3 bases: TGTGCCACCAGCACCCGATACGAGCAGTACTTC.

This clonotype appeared many times. J is TRBJ2-7 and V is TRBV7-3, with unresolved D. Trimming left V 5 bases short and J 3 bases short, with 17 bases between. CDR1 and CDR2 (germline): SGHTA, FQGTGA. This CDR3 has 15 amino acids. CDR3 amino acids: CASSPQGRENYEQYF. DNA for the CDR3: TGTGCCAGCAGCCCCCAAGGTCGAGAAAACTACGAGCAGTACTTC.

J is TRBJ2-7 and V is TRBV11-3, with D perhaps matching TRBD2 (5 bases). There are 12 residues in the CDR3. The germline V gene has CDR1 SGHNT and CDR2 YENEEA. Trimming cost V 3 bases and J 2 bases, with 5 bases left between them. DNA for the CDR3: TGTGCCAGCAGCTTCGGGGCCTACGAGCAGTACTTC. Amino acids: CASSFGAYEQYF.

The V call is TRBV28, the J call TRBJ2-7, with 7 bases aligning to TRBD1. CDR3 size: 13 residues. Per the germline V gene, CDR1 is MDHEN and CDR2 is SYDVKM. After removal of 7 bases from V and 6 bases from J, the junction contained 9 bases not matched to a gene. The CDR3, as DNA: TGTGCCAGCACAGGGGGTGGTACCCTCGAGCAGTACTTC. This codes for CASTGGGTLEQYF.